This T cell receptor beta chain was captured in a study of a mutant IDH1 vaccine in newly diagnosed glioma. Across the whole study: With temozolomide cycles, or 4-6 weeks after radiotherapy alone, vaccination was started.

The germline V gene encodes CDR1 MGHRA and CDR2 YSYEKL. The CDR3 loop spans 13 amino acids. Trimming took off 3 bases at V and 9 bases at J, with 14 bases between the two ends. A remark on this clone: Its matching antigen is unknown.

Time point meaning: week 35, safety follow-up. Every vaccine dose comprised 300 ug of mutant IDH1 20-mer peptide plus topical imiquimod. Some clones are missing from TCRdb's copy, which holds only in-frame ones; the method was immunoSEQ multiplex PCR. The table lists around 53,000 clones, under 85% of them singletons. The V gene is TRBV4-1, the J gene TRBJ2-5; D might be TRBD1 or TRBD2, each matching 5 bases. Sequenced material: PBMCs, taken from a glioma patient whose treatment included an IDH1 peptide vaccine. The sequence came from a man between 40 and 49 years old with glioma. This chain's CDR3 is CASSQVLGAAQYF. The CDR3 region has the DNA TGCGCCAGCAGCCAGGTACTAGGGGCGGCCCAGTACTTC.